This is a list of T cell receptor beta chains from one sample in a study of spatial heterogeneity in lung cancer. MiXCR, applied by TCRdb to the 5' RACE reads, yields one record per CDR3 protein. The sample shows roughly 9,800 distinct CDR3 sequences, approximately 5% of them seen only once. The source material was PBMCs, sampled at surgery. The origin of the receptors is a male donor with early-stage non-small cell lung cancer. Both conserved end residues are part of each CDR3.

V	J	CDR3
TRBV29-1	TRBJ1-2	CSAVGQSNYGYTF
TRBV2	TRBJ1-2	CASSEMMENYGYTF
TRBV10-3	TRBJ2-7	CAIKSGDGEQYF
TRBV7-2	TRBJ2-4	CASSLVSNIQYF
TRBV7-2	TRBJ2-1	CASSLRAGEYNEQFF
TRBV7-3	TRBJ1-1	CASSLSGQNTEAFF
TRBV21-1	TRBJ2-5	CASSPRETQYF
TRBV12-3/TRBV12-4	TRBJ1-6	CASRDRVSPLHF
TRBV6-5	TRBJ1-6	CASSYSRRDSPLHF
TRBV7-2	TRBJ2-5	CASSLGGTGGRGETQYF
TRBV23-1	TRBJ1-4	CAIAMTGINEKLFF
TRBV20-1	TRBJ1-4	CSATTGTNEKLFF
TRBV5-1	TRBJ1-1	CASTTGVNTEAFF
TRBV6-2/TRBV6-3	TRBJ2-5	CATRRSGAQETQYF
TRBV20-1	TRBJ1-2	CSARSLHINYGYTF
TRBV6-2/TRBV6-3	TRBJ2-1	CASSSPTSGVGQFF